This is a list of T cell receptor beta chains from one sample in a study of shared clonotypes between healthy human individuals. Data came from immunoSEQ multiplex PCR; TCRdb stores just in-frame clones and leaves some out. This table has over 2,000,000 clones, over 85% appearing once. Sample: naive CD8+ T cells from PBMCs. The receptors originated from a man between 18 and 29 years old in good health. Some clones in this sample may be carry-over from other donors' samples. CDR3s leave out the opening cysteine and the closing phenylalanine or tryptophan. The size of a clone is reported for some rows only, either as once, few or many, or as a class for expanded clones.

v_gene	j_gene	abundance	CDR3aa
TRBV5-1	TRBJ2-7	-	ASSAFSSVEQY
TRBV7-2	TRBJ2-7	once	ASSFGTSDEQY
TRBV7-9	TRBJ2-1	-	ASSAGAQTERF
TRBV27	TRBJ1-4	-	ASSLDRVGEKLF
TRBV5-1	TRBJ1-1	-	ASGSGPGTGEAEAF
TRBV27	TRBJ2-7	-	ASSYTDYEQY
TRBV9	TRBJ2-1	-	ASSPPGSGTPGEQF
TRBV6-6	TRBJ2-7	-	ASSYSSGGYEQY
TRBV19	TRBJ1-1	few	ASSRLNTEAF
TRBV30	TRBJ2-1	once	AWSPTATGDEQF
TRBV7-9	TRBJ2-5	-	ASSLVRDRGRETQY
TRBV29-1	TRBJ2-5	once	SVSKETQY
TRBV28	TRBJ1-1	once	ASRHQGYTEAF
TRBV7-3	TRBJ2-7	-	ASSLTDSYEQY
TRBV19	TRBJ2-5	-	ASSIRDADQETQY
TRBV10-3	TRBJ1-4	-	AISESGGYEKLF
TRBV5-4	TRBJ1-1	-	ASSPLLGGTNTEAF
TRBV19	TRBJ2-7	-	ATTPGAGYEQY
TRBV27	TRBJ2-7	-	ASSFGTVYEQY
TRBV19	TRBJ2-1	-	ASSIASRVPYNEQF
TRBV7-8	TRBJ2-2	-	ASSYSRDRSHGDTGELF
TRBV2	TRBJ2-7	once	ASSSPTGFLYEQY
TRBV6-5	TRBJ2-1	-	ASKTGGLNEQF
TRBV27	TRBJ2-1	-	ASSSTRRGGSYNEQF
TRBV7-8	TRBJ2-5	-	ASSFPGTPKETQY
TRBV13	TRBJ2-1	-	ASSLGRGYGNEQF
TRBV28	TRBJ2-1	-	ASSFEIAGSNEQF
TRBV9	TRBJ2-5	-	ASSVPEETQY
TRBV7-9	TRBJ2-7	-	ASRGTSGTSSYEQY
TRBV5-6	TRBJ2-7	-	ASSQGRYEQY
TRBV4-1	TRBJ2-2	-	ASSQSSGRGTGELF
TRBV7-2	TRBJ2-7	-	ASSPGGWGLSYEQY
TRBV7-9	TRBJ1-3	once	ASSLVLAGAGNTIY
TRBV5-1	TRBJ2-7	-	ASSLGRDGTYEQY
TRBV7-9	TRBJ1-1	-	ASSLGLTEAF
TRBV27	TRBJ1-5	-	ASSPFNPRSNQPQH
TRBV7-2	TRBJ2-2	-	GGSVNTGELF
TRBV6-1	TRBJ2-7	-	ASTIGLHTYEQY
TRBV28	TRBJ2-3	-	ASTSVRDKGTDTQY
TRBV4-3	TRBJ2-1	-	ASSQGDGGRYNEQF
TRBV9	TRBJ1-2	once	ASSAIGGPYGYT
TRBV6-5	TRBJ2-3	-	ASSRDRVSTDTQY
TRBV10-1	TRBJ1-1	-	ASSEGARGGEAF
TRBV28	TRBJ2-3	-	ASLNGRSLENTQY
TRBV9	TRBJ2-3	once	ASSVMVSSADTQY
TRBV5-4	TRBJ2-3	-	ASSFYGSTDTQY
TRBV25-1	TRBJ2-3	-	AAGHGGDTQY
TRBV7-8	TRBJ1-1	-	ASSPRANTEAF
TRBV13	TRBJ2-5	-	ASSLGQGQTQY
TRBV9	TRBJ1-4	-	ASSLGQGTNEKLF
TRBV28	TRBJ2-7	-	ASSLWRQNYEQY
TRBV28	TRBJ2-3	-	ASSLFMNTDTQY
TRBV27	TRBJ2-1	-	ASILSGRARYNEQF